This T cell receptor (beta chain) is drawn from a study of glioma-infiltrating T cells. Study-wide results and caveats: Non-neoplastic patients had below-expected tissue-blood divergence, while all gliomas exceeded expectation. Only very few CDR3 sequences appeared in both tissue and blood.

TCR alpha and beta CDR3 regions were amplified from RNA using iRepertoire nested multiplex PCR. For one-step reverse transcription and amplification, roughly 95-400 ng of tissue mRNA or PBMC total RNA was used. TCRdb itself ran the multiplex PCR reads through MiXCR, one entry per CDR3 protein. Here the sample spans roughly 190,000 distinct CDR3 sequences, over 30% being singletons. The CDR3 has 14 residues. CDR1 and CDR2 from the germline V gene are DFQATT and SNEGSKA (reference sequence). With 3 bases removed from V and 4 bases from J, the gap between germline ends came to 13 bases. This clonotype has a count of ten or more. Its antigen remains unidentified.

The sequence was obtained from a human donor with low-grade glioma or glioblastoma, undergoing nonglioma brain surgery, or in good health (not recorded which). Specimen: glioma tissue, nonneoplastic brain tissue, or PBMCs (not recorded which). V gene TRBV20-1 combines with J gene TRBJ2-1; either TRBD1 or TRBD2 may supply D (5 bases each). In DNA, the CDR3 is TGCAGTGCTAGGTCAGGGACCCTGTACAATGAGCAGTTCTTC. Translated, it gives CSARSGTLYNEQFF.